This T cell receptor beta chain was sequenced during a study of shared clonotypes between healthy human individuals. V gave up 7 bases and J gave up 3 bases; unmatched junction bases: 7. The CDR3 has 14 residues. CDR1 is MNHNY and CDR2 is SVGAGI in the germline V gene (reference sequence). The naive CD8 population came from CD45RO-negative cells selected for CCR7, without terminally differentiated effector memory CD45RA+ cells. Profiling relied on immunoSEQ multiplex PCR, and the TCRdb table lists in-frame clones only, not all of them. The data show 1.5 million to 2.5 million clones, about 95% seen once.

The TCR sequence derives from a man aged 18 to 30 in good health. Sequencing used naive CD8+ T cells sorted from blood. V is TRBV6-6 and J is TRBJ2-3; 7 bases are shared with TRBD2. The CDR3 loop is CASTLLANTDTQYF. CDR3 nucleotide sequence: TGTGCCAGCACCCTACTAGCGAATACAGATACGCAGTATTTT.